This TCR beta chain was captured in a study of blood T cells in healthy people across ages. Samples had at least 6.5 million PBMCs isolated from them. CDR1 and CDR2 (germline): DFQATT, SNEGSKA (reference sequence). V gave up 8 bases and J gave up 2 bases, with 13 bases separating them. The CDR3 extends over 12 amino acids. This clonotype has only a few counts. Using a J-beta primer mix together with a sample-barcoded 5' primer, a second PCR was run for roughly 6 to 11 cycles. Each cDNA molecule was tagged by a template-switch adaptor that had 12 random nucleotides. TCRdb redid the calling of the 5' RACE reads with MiXCR, one entry per CDR3 protein. The sample has fewer than 1,200,000 distinct CDR3 sequences; about 25% are singletons. This sample also appeared in a second study, on T cells of mothers and their children. That report notes: The sample comes from nine or ten healthy Caucasian donors: mothers and children. Sequencing got over 9 million TCR beta CDR3 reads from each mother and roughly 2.7 million from each child.

This clonotype originated in a girl aged 2 to 10 in good health. The chain carries TRBV20-1 and TRBJ2-7, with D perhaps TRBD1 or TRBD2 (5 bases each). Specimen: blood. The CDR3 loop is CSTLGAAYEQYF. CDR3 in DNA: TGCAGTACCCTCGGGGCAGCCTACGAGCAGTACTTC.